Listed below are T cell receptor beta chains from one sample, sequenced in a study of blood T cell repertoires in COVID-19. The data were produced by immunoSEQ multiplex PCR, yet TCRdb's version contains in-frame clones alone and is incomplete. The table shows approximately 260,000 clones, with roughly 84% occurring only once. Sample: PBMCs or T cells enriched from blood (not recorded which). The receptors derive from a man aged 45-65 years who had recovered from COVID-19. CDR3s include the opening cysteine and the closing phenylalanine or tryptophan. Each record gives: CDR3 DNA, CDR3 protein, V gene, D gene, clone size, J gene. The D gene is left open where the match is weak. Where a row states a size, it is once, few, many or the class of an expanded clone; other rows omit it.

TGTGCCACCAGTGATGCCGGGACTAGCGGTTATAGCTCCTACAATGAGCAGTTCTTC	CATSDAGTSGYSSYNEQFF	TRBV24-1	TRBD2	.	TRBJ2-1
TGTGCCAGCAGCTTGGCGACCTCCGGGGAGGAGACCCAGTACTTC	CASSLATSGEETQYF	TRBV28	.	.	TRBJ2-5
TGCAGCGTTGGACAGGCCACGGGATCCTATGGCTACACCTTC	CSVGQATGSYGYTF	TRBV29-1	.	.	TRBJ1-2
TGTGCCAGCAGTGACACCGGGACAGGGAGCACTGAAGCTTTCTTT	CASSDTGTGSTEAFF	TRBV27	TRBD1	.	TRBJ1-1
TGCGCCAGCAGCGAGACAGGGCAAGAGAGTTCACCCCTCCACTTT	CASSETGQESSPLHF	TRBV5-1	TRBD1	.	TRBJ1-6
TGTGCCACCAGTACAGCAATGTCCTACGAGCAGTACTTC	CATSTAMSYEQYF	TRBV24-1	.	.	TRBJ2-7
TGTGCCAGCAGCGAGACAGGTCACAATGAGCAGTTCTTC	CASSETGHNEQFF	TRBV5-4	.	once	TRBJ2-1
TGTGCCATCAGTTCCACAGGGGACGAGCAGTACTTC	CAISSTGDEQYF	TRBV10-3	TRBD1	once	TRBJ2-7
TGTGCCACCAGTGTCAGGACAGGGGGGAGGAGTGAGCAGTTCTTC	CATSVRTGGRSEQFF	TRBV24-1	TRBD1	.	TRBJ2-1
TGCGCCAGCAGCCCATATCGGGGCTCTGGAAACACCATATATTTT	CASSPYRGSGNTIYF	TRBV5-1	.	.	TRBJ1-3
TGTGCCATCAGTGAGGAGCGGTATAATTCACCCCTCCACTTT	CAISEERYNSPLHF	TRBV10-3	.	.	TRBJ1-6
TGTGCCTGGACCTCGGGACACCCCAATCAGCCCCAGCATTTT	CAWTSGHPNQPQHF	TRBV30	.	.	TRBJ1-5
TGTGCCAGCAGCTTAGGACAGGGGATTATTGACACTGAAGCTTTCTTT	CASSLGQGIIDTEAFF	TRBV7-9	TRBD1	.	TRBJ1-1